This TCR beta chain emerged from a study of cytomegalovirus exposure and HLA in healthy donors. Researchers ran the PCR with 60 Vbeta and 13 Jbeta primers. How the authors handled the data: Later work found about 80 million unique TCR beta chains, with 9.5 million to 12 million shared. Libraries were prepared by immunoSEQ multiplex PCR; TCRdb keeps only in-frame clonotypes and omits some of them. That table is the source of V, J and clone size, and D and trimming were worked out from the DNA. The sample contains some 200,000 clones, about 90% of which appear only once. Worth noting for this clone: The antigen remains unidentified.

This CDR3 region has 13 residues. With 8 bases removed from V and 2 bases from J, the gap between germline ends came to 13 bases. CDR1 and CDR2 (germline): LNHDA, SQIVND (reference sequence). Findings of the study overall: In a later analysis, a genetic analysis reported fewer productive-TCR N-insertions in an Asian-associated ancestry cluster than the cohort average.

Source material: PBMCs. This clonotype originated in a girl under two years old in good health and CMV-seronegative. The rearrangement links TRBV19 to TRBJ2-7, with D possibly matching TRBD1 (6 bases). CDR3 in DNA: TGTGCCAGTTCGGACAGAGAAGCCTACGAGCAGTACTTC. Its translation is CASSDREAYEQYF.